Presented here are 25 T cell receptor beta chains from one specimen sequenced in a study of T cells in Graves' hyperthyroidism and ophthalmopathy (dated by TCRdb to between 2018 and 2021). Libraries were prepared through multiplex PCR. Sequencing relied on an Illumina HiSeq 2000. The TCR beta CDR3 regions were amplified from the RNA transcripts. A first-round RT-PCR of the TCR CDR3 used the HTBI primer set with the Qiagen OneStep RT-PCR kit. TCRdb reran the public reads through fastp at Q25 and MiXCR, keeping productive beta chains. A single entry per CDR3 protein holds the most common genes and DNA from its merged rows. The sample has roughly 550,000 distinct CDR3 sequences on record, about 16% of them singletons. The ten top clones hold 25% to 35% of the sample. Sequencing was performed on blood. These receptors were taken from a woman aged 25 to 45 with Graves' ophthalmopathy.

On this clonotype: Just one base apart from a much larger clone, this may be a read error. The rearrangement joins TRBV10-3 to TRBJ2-2; weak D call: TRBD1 (6 bases). The germline V and J ends were trimmed by 10 bases and 1 base, with 19 bases remaining between them. CDR3 length: 16 residues. Germline V gene lookup returns CDR1 ENHRY and CDR2 SYGVKD. CDR3 residues: CATTDAGTKNTGELFF. The DNA for the CDR3 is TGTGCCACCACTGATGCCGGGACAAAGAACACCGGGGAGCTGTTTTTT.

The gene calls are TRBV7-2 and TRBJ2-1; TRBD1 aligns across 11 bases. CDR1 is SGHTA and CDR2 is FQGNSA in the germline V gene. The CDR3 is made up of 14 amino acids. V was clipped by 5 bases and J by 6 bases; unmatched bases: 3. The CDR3: CASSQGTGGNEQFF. CDR3 sequence (DNA): TGTGCCAGCAGCCAGGGGACAGGGGGCAATGAGCAGTTCTTC.

The chain carries TRBV20-1 and TRBJ1-3; D may be TRBD1 (5 bases). CDR3 length equals 15 residues. V shed 2 bases and J shed 0 bases, with 11 bases lying between them. Germline lookup yields CDR1 DFQATT and CDR2 SNEGSKA (reference sequence). CDR3 amino acids: CSARSWDLSGNTIYF. Here the CDR3 DNA reads TGCAGTGCTAGAAGCTGGGACCTCTCTGGAAACACCATATATTTT.

The table lists this clonotype with a few counts. This chain connects TRBV28 to TRBJ2-7, with 16 bases that match TRBD2. The CDR3 extends over 17 amino acids. In germline, CDR1 is MDHEN, CDR2 SYDVKM. Unmatched junction bases numbered 10, after V lost 7 bases and J lost 4 bases. CDR3 coding DNA: TGTGCCAGCACGCCGGGACTAGCGGGAGGGCCGTGGTACGAGCAGTACTTC. Its translation: CASTPGLAGGPWYEQYF.

This clonotype was found many times. The genes are TRBV11-2 and TRBJ2-7, with 10 bases lining up with TRBD2. The V gene end was trimmed by 5 bases and the J gene end by 3 bases; junction bases not matched to a gene: 10. Germline V gene lookup returns CDR1 SGHAT and CDR2 FQNNGV. The length of the CDR3 is 16 residues. The CDR3 reads CASSPIGTSVHYEQYF. CDR3 DNA sequence: TGTGCCAGCAGCCCAATTGGGACTAGCGTTCACTACGAGCAGTACTTC.

This clonotype was observed many times. This chain's CDR3 is CASSLVESENIQYF. Here the CDR3 DNA reads TGTGCCAGCAGCTTAGTAGAGTCTGAAAACATTCAGTACTTC. This chain links TRBV11-2 with TRBJ2-4; D is unclear. Germline CDR1 SGHAT, CDR2 FQNNGV. V lost 1 base and J 5 bases, leaving 9 bases between the germline ends. The CDR3 loop spans 14 amino acids.

This clonotype has only a few counts. The J gene is TRBJ2-2, the V gene TRBV29-1; tentative D call: TRBD1 (5 bases). Trimming pared 3 bases from V and 0 bases from J, leaving 14 bases between. This CDR3 spans 16 amino acids. The germline CDR1 and CDR2 sequences are SQVTM and ANQGSEA. The CDR3 loop reads CSVEAWQGPNTGELFF. The CDR3 DNA follows: TGCAGCGTTGAGGCGTGGCAGGGCCCGAACACCGGGGAGCTGTTTTTT.

A few counts support this clonotype. This chain uses TRBV2 with TRBJ2-1; the match to TRBD2 covers 10 bases. This CDR3 is built from 14 residues. CDR1 and CDR2 from the germline V gene are SNHLY and FYNNEI. J was trimmed by 8 bases and V by 7 bases; bases with no gene match: 8. CDR3: CASTKSGRVDEQFF. The CDR3 DNA is TGTGCCAGCACCAAAAGCGGGAGGGTCGATGAGCAGTTCTTC. The complete variable domain, with remaining parts taken from reference TRBV2 and TRBJ2-1, reads EPEVTQTPSHQVTQMGQEVILRCVPISNHLYFYWYRQILGQKVEFLVSFYNNEISEKSEIFDDQFSVERPDGSNFTLKIRSTKLEDSAMYFCASTKSGRVDEQFFGPGTRLTVL.

The table lists this clonotype with a few counts. The CDR3 DNA follows: TGTGCCAGCACCGGCGCAGTTTCCTCGGGGGAGCAGTACTTC. This translates into CASTGAVSSGEQYF. The chain links TRBV6-1 to TRBJ2-7; a weak D match, TRBD2 (5 bases). V was clipped by 7 bases and J by 7 bases, with 20 bases between them. Germline assignment: CDR1 MNHNS and CDR2 SASEGT. CDR3 length: 14 residues.

This chain connects TRBV5-5 to TRBJ1-1; D is possibly TRBD1 (6 bases). The germline CDR1 and CDR2 sequences are SGHKS and YYEKEE (reference sequence). The germline V and J ends were trimmed by 2 bases and 6 bases, with 8 bases remaining between them. The CDR3 sequence is 12 residues long. CDR3 residues: CASSFQGPEAFF. In DNA form, the CDR3 reads TGTGCCAGCAGCTTTCAGGGGCCTGAAGCTTTCTTT.

This clonotype was observed a handful of times. V gene TRBV9 combines with J gene TRBJ2-1, with 15 bases identical to TRBD2. From germline, CDR1 is SGDLS and CDR2 YYNGEE. This CDR3 has 16 residues. V was clipped by 2 bases and J by 10 bases; unmatched bases: 7. CDR3 amino acids: CASSVGLAGGNKEQFF. The CDR3 region has the DNA TGTGCCAGCAGCGTGGGACTAGCGGGAGGTAATAAGGAGCAGTTCTTC.

This clonotype was observed at least ten times. The chain recombines TRBV3-1 with TRBJ2-7; D is uncertain. V lost 6 bases and J 6 bases, leaving 9 bases between the germline ends. CDR1 is LGHDT, CDR2 YNNKEL, per germline (reference sequence). The CDR3 consists of 11 residues. The CDR3 DNA reads as TGTGCCAGCAGTTCAGGTGGCGAGCAGTACTTC. This encodes CASSSGGEQYF.

In its sample, this clonotype was seen many times. The chain uses TRBV7-8 and TRBJ2-1, with D possibly TRBD2 on 7 matching bases. CDR3 size: 13 residues. Germline V gene lookup returns CDR1 SGHVS and CDR2 FQNEAQ. Trimming stripped 5 bases from V and 8 bases from J, with 13 bases between. DNA of the CDR3: TGTGCCAGCAGCCATCAGGGGAGGGATGAGCAGTTCTTC. Translating it yields CASSHQGRDEQFF.

This clonotype was detected once. This chain uses TRBV19 with TRBJ2-4, with 8 bases identical to TRBD1. Germline values: CDR1 LNHDA, CDR2 SQIVND (reference sequence). Germline trimming cut 3 bases from V and 8 bases from J; bases unmatched to any gene: 3. The CDR3 sequence is 13 residues long. For the CDR3, the DNA is TGTGCCAGTAGTATTCAACAGGGGGACATTCAGTACTTC. Encoded protein: CASSIQQGDIQYF.

This clonotype was picked up a small number of times. V and J are TRBV19 and TRBJ2-2; 7 bases align to TRBD1. Germline CDR1 is LNHDA and CDR2 is SQIVND (reference sequence). V shed 2 bases, J shed 4 bases, and the junction held 1 base outside the gene matches. CDR3 length equals 14 residues. The CDR3 bases are TGTGCCAGTAGTATAAACAGGGGCACCGGGGAGCTGTTTTTT. This gives the protein CASSINRGTGELFF.

This clonotype was picked up many times. The chain's CDR3 is CASSPRGGGNTEAFF. DNA for the CDR3: TGTGCCAGCAGCCCCCGGGGGGGGGGTAACACTGAAGCTTTCTTT. The rearrangement uses TRBV7-2 and TRBJ1-1; maybe TRBD1 (5 bases). This CDR3 is built from 15 residues. Germline V gene lookup returns CDR1 SGHTA and CDR2 FQGNSA. V gave up 5 bases and J gave up 2 bases, with 15 bases separating them.

The V and J genes are TRBV27 and TRBJ1-5; D may be TRBD1 (5 bases). Germline V gene data show CDR1 as MNHEY and CDR2 as SMNVEV (reference sequence). The ends were cut back, 5 bases at V and 5 bases at J, with 13 bases in the middle. There are 14 residues in the CDR3. DNA of the CDR3: TGTGCCAGCAGTAACCGGCAGGGAGATCAGCCCCAGCATTTT. This translates into CASSNRQGDQPQHF.

The CDR3 coding sequence is TGCGCCAGCAGCCAAGACTTGGGGGGCAGGGGAAGCACAGATACGCAGTATTTT. Protein product: CASSQDLGGRGSTDTQYF. The genes are TRBV4-3 and TRBJ2-3; D could derive from TRBD1 or TRBD2 (6 bases each). The length of the CDR3 is 18 residues. Germline CDR1 is LGHNA and CDR2 is YSLEER. Trimming removed 0 bases at V and 0 bases at J, with 16 bases between.

The genes are TRBV5-6 and TRBJ1-5; possibly TRBD1 for D (6 bases). There are 14 residues in the CDR3. The V gene's germline CDR1 is SGHDT and CDR2 YYEEEE. Trimming removed 2 bases at V and 5 bases at J, with 11 bases between. The CDR3 protein is CASSFEGGHQPQHF. The CDR3 region has the DNA TGTGCCAGCAGCTTTGAGGGGGGCCATCAGCCCCAGCATTTT.

V gene TRBV20-1 combines with J gene TRBJ2-7; D unresolved. The V end was cut by 5 bases, the J end by 3 bases, with 20 bases between. This CDR3 has 15 residues. Per the germline V gene, CDR1 is DFQATT and CDR2 is SNEGSKA (reference sequence). Written as DNA, the CDR3 is TGCAGTGCTCGAACTTCAGGAGTCGGTATCTACGAGCAGTACTTC. This translates into CSARTSGVGIYEQYF.

Worth noting for this clonotype: An end of the junction differs from the germline gene, which may be a read error. CDR3 DNA sequence: TGTGCCAGTAGTATGAGACAGCAAGAGACCCAGCACTTC. Translating it yields CASSMRQQETQHF. V is TRBV19 and J is TRBJ2-5; tentatively, D is TRBD1 (5 bases). The germline gives CDR1 LNHDA, CDR2 SQIVND (reference sequence). The CDR3 length is 13 residues.

This clonotype was seen a few times. The genes are TRBV7-3 and TRBJ2-2; 11 positions match TRBD2. CDR3 length: 19 residues. V was clipped by 2 bases and J by 0 bases; unmatched bases: 8. Germline loops: CDR1 SGHTA, CDR2 FQGTGA. CDR3 sequence reads: CASSLRGTSGFANTGELFF. The DNA of the CDR3 is TGTGCCAGCAGCTTACGCGGGACTAGCGGCTTCGCGAACACCGGGGAGCTGTTTTTT.

The chain has TRBV7-3 and TRBJ2-1, with TRBD2 identical over 9 bases. In germline, CDR1 is SGHTA, CDR2 FQGTGA. This CDR3 comprises 17 residues. Germline trimming cut 5 bases from V and 4 bases from J; bases unmatched to any gene: 12. The DNA of the CDR3 is TGTGCCAGCAGCCGAGGGGGCGGGAGGGCCTCTTACAATGAGCAGTTCTTC. Protein: CASSRGGGRASYNEQFF.

This clonotype was seen many times. The V and J genes are TRBV19 and TRBJ1-1, with D maybe TRBD1 (5 bases). Germline lookup yields CDR1 LNHDA and CDR2 SQIVND (reference sequence). The CDR3 totals 12 residues. The V end was cut by 1 base, the J end by 10 bases, with 10 bases between. Written as DNA, the CDR3 is TGTGCCAGTAGTATAGTTAAAGGGGCAGCTTTCTTT. It specifies CASSIVKGAAFF.

The table lists this clonotype with many counts. This rearrangement joins TRBV28 to TRBJ2-5, with 7 bases lining up with TRBD1. Germline V gene lookup returns CDR1 MDHEN and CDR2 SYDVKM. The CDR3 contains 16 residues. V lost 7 bases and J lost 1; bases outside the gene matches: 12. The CDR3: CASTPLKTGVQETQYF. The CDR3 DNA is TGTGCCAGCACCCCCCTGAAAACAGGGGTCCAAGAGACCCAGTACTTC.